This TCR beta chain was sequenced for a study of molecular identifiers for immune sequencing clone quantification. Sorted naive CD8 T cells, roughly 20,000 to 1,100,000, were sequenced from 10%, 30% or 50% RNA. The CD8+CD4-CCR7+CD45RA+ phenotype defined the sorted naive CD8 T cells. In regard to this clonotype: One end of the junction is discordant with germline, which a read error may explain.

CDR3 length: 13 amino acids. Germline CDR1 reads LGHNA; CDR2 reads YSLEER. TCRdb itself ran the PCR reads through MiXCR, one entry per CDR3 protein. The sample consists of more than 450,000 distinct CDR3 sequences, over 20% of them appearing once. Input material: naive CD8+ T cells from blood, with Jurkat cell RNA spiked in. Subset given: FACS-sorted CD8+CD4-CCR7+CD45RA+ naive T cells. This receptor was obtained from a human donor in good health. Some libraries in this study had Jurkat cell RNA spiked in. The rearrangement joins TRBV4-3 to TRBJ1-3; unclear D gene. The CDR3 region has the DNA TGCGCCAGCAGTGATGGGTCTGGAAACATCATATATTTT. Protein product: CASSDGSGNIIYF.